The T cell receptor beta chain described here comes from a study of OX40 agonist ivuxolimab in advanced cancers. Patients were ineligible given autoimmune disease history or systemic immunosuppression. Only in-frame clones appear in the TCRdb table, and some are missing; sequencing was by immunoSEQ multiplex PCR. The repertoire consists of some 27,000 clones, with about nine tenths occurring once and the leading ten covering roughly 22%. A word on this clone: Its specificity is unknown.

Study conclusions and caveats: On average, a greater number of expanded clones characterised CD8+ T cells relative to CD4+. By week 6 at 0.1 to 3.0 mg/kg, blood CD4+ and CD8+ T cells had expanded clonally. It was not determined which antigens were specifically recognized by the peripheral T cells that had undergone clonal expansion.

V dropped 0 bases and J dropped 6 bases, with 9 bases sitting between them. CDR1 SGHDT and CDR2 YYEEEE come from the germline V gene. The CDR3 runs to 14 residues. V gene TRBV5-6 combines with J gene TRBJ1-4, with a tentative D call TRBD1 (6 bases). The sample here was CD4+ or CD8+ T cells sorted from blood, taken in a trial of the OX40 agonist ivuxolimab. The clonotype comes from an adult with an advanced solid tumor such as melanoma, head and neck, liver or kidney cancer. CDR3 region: CASSLGGPDEKLFF. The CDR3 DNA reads TGTGCCAGCAGCTTGGGGGGGCCCGATGAAAAACTGTTTTTT.